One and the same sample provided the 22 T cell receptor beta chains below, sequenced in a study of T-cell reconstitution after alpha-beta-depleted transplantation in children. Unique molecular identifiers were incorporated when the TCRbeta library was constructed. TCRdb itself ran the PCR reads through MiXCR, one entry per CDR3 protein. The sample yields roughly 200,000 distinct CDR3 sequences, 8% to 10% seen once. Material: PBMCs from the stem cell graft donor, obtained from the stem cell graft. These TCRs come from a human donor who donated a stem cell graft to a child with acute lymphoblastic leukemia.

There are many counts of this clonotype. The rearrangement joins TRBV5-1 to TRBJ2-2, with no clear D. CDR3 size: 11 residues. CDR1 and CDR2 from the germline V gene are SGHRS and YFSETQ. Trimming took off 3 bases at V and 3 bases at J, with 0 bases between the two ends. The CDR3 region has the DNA TGCGCCAGCAGCTACACCGGGGAGCTGTTTTTT. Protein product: CASSYTGELFF.

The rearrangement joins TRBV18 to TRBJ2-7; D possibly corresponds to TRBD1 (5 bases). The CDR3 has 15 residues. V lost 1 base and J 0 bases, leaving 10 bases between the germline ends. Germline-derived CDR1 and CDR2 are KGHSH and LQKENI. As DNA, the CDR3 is TGTGCCAGCTCACCACAGGGGTCGAGCTCCTACGAGCAGTACTTC. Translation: CASSPQGSSSYEQYF.

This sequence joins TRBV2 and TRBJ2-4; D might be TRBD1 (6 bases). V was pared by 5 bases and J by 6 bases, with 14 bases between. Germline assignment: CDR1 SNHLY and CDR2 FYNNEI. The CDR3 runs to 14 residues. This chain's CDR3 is CASSSNRVGNIQYF. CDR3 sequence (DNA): TGTGCCAGCAGTTCAAACAGGGTGGGAAACATTCAGTACTTC.

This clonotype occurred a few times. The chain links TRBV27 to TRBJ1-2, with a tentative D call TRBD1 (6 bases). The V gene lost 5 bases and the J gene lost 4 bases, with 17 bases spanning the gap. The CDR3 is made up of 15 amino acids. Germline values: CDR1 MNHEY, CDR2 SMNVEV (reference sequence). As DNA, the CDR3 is TGTGCCAGCAGTAATCTGACAGGATTTCTCTATGGCTACACCTTC. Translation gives CASSNLTGFLYGYTF.

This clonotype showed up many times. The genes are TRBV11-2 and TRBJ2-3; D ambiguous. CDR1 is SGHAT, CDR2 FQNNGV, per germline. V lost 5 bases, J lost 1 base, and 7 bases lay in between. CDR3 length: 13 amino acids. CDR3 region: CASSVPGTDTQYF. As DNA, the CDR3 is TGTGCCAGCAGCGTCCCCGGCACAGATACGCAGTATTTT. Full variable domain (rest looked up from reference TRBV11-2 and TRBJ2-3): EAGVAQSPRYKIIEKRQSVAFWCNPISGHATLYWYQQILGQGPKLLIQFQNNGVVDDSQLPKDRFSAERLKGVDSTLKIQPAKLEDSAVYLCASSVPGTDTQYFGPGTRLTVL.

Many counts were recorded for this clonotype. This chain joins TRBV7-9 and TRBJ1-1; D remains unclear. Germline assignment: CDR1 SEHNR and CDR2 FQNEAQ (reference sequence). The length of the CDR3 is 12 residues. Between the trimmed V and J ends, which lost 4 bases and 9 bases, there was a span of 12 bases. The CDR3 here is CASSSKTEKAFF. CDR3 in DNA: TGTGCCAGCAGCTCGAAGACGGAAAAAGCTTTCTTT.

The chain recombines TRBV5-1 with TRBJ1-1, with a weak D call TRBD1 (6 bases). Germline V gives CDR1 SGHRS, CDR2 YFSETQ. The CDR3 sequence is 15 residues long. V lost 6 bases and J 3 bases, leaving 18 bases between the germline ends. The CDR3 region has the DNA TGCGCCAGCAAGAGGGGGGGAGGATCGGACACTGAAGCTTTCTTT. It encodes CASKRGGGSDTEAFF.

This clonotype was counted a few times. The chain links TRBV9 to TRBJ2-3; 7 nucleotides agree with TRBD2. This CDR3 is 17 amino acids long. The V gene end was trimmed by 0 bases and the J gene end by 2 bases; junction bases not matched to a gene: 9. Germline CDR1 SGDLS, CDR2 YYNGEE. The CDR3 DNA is TGTGCCAGCAGCGTAGGGGGTGGAGGGACTACCACAGATACGCAGTATTTT. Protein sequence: CASSVGGGGTTTDTQYF.

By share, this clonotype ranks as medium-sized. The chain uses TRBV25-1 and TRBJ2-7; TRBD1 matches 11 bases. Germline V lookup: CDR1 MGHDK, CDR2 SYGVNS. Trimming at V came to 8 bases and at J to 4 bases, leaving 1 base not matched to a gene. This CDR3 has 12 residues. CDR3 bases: TGTGCCAGCGGACAGGGGGCGTACGAGCAGTACTTC. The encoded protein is CASGQGAYEQYF.

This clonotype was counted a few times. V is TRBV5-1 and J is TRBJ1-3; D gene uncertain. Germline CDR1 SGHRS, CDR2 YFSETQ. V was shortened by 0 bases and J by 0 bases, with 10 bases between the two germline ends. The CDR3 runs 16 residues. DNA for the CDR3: TGCGCCAGCAGCTTGGAGGCGGCCTTCTCTGGAAACACCATATATTTT. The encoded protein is CASSLEAAFSGNTIYF.

The CDR3 DNA reads TGCAGTGCCCCGTGGATTCGCGAGCAGTACTTC. Translating it yields CSAPWIREQYF. V is TRBV20-1 and J is TRBJ2-7; D ambiguous. The germline CDR1 and CDR2 sequences are DFQATT and SNEGSKA (reference sequence). V was cut by 6 bases and J by 6 bases, with 12 bases left in between. The CDR3 contains 11 residues.

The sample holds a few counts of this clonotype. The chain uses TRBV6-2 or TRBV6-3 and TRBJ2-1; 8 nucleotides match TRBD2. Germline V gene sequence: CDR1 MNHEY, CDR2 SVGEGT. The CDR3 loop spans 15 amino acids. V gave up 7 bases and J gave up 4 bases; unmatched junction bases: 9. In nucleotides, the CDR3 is TGTGCCAGCACCCTGCACGGGGGGGGTTACAATGAGCAGTTCTTC. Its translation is CASTLHGGGYNEQFF.

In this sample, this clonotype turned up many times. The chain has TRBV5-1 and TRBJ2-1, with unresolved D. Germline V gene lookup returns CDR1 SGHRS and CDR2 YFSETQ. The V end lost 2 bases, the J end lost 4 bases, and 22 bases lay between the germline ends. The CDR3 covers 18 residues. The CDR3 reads CASSFELLGRTIYNEQFF. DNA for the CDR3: TGCGCCAGCAGCTTTGAACTACTTGGCCGTACTATTTACAATGAGCAGTTCTTC.

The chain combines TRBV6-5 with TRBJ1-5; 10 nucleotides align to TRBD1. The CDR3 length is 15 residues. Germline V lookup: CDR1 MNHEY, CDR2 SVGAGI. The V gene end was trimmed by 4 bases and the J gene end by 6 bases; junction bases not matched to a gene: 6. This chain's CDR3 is CASSLGQGITQPQHF. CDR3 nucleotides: TGTGCCAGCAGTTTGGGACAGGGGATAACTCAGCCCCAGCATTTT.

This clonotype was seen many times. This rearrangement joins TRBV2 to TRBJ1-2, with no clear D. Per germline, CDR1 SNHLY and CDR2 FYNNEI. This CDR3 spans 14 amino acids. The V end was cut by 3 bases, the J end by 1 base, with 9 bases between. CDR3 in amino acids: CASSEFKVNYGYTF. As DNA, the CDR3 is TGTGCCAGCAGTGAGTTCAAGGTTAACTATGGCTACACCTTC.

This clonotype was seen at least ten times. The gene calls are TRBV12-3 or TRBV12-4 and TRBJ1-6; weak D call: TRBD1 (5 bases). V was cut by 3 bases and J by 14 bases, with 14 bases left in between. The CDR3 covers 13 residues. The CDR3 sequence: CASSLRGGVSLHF. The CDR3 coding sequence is TGTGCCAGCAGTTTGAGGGGAGGGGTATCCCTCCACTTT.

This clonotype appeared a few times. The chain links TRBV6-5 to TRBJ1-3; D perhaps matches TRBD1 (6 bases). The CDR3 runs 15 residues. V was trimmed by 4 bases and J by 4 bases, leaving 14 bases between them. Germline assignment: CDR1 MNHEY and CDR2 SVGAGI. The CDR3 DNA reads TGTGCCAGCAGTTTGGGGGGCCGGGGGGGAAACACCATATATTTT. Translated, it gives CASSLGGRGGNTIYF.

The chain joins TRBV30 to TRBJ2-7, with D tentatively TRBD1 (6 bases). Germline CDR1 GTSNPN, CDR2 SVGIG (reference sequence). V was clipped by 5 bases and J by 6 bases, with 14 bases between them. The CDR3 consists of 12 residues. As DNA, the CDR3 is TGTGCCTGGCCCCCGACAGGTTCCGAGCAGTACTTC. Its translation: CAWPPTGSEQYF.

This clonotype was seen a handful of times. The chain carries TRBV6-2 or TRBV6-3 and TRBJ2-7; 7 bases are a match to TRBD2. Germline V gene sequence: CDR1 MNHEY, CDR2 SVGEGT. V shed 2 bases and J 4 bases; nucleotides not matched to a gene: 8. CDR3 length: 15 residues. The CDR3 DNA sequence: TGTGCCAGCAGTTACATCACTAGCGCGACATACGAGCAGTACTTC. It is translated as CASSYITSATYEQYF.

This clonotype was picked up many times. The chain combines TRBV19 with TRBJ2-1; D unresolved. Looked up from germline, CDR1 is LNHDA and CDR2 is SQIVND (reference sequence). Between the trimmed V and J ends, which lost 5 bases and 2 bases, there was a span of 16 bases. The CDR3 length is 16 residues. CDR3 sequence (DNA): TGTGCCAGTAGTCCCGATCCTAGGTACACCTACAATGAGCAGTTCTTC. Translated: CASSPDPRYTYNEQFF.

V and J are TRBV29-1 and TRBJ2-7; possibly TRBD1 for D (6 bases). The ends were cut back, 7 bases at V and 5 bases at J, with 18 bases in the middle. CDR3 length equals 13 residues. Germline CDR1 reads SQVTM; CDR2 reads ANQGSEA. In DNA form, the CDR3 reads TGCAGCGCCGGGGTACAGGGTTTGCACGAGCAGTACTTC. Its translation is CSAGVQGLHEQYF.

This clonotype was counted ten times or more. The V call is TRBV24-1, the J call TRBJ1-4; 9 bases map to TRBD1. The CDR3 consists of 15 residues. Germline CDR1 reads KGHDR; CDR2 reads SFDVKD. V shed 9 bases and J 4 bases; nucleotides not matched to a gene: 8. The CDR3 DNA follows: TGTGCCACCGGGGGACAGGGAGGTCATAATGAAAAACTGTTTTTT. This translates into CATGGQGGHNEKLFF.